This TCR beta chain comes out of a study of vaccination and CD4 T cells after COVID-19 (dated by TCRdb to about 2022). As for the study more broadly: Convalescent patients had a positive SARS-CoV-2 result on nasal swab PCR, and of these patients, nine had mild disease and one had severe disease. As controls, cultures received a CEFX viral epitope pool (the positive control), an HIV-1 Nef peptide pool (the negative control), or no peptide at all. Participants got two doses of the Pfizer-BioNTech BNT162b2 vaccine (n=8) or two doses of the Moderna mRNA-1273 vaccine (n=2). Post-COVID blood samples were collected from convalescent patients a median of around 100 days after diagnosis, with a range of about 35 to 180 days. The cultures were stimulated with overlapping spike peptide pools from SARS-CoV-2 and from the common cold coronaviruses HCoV-NL63, HCoV-OC43 and HCoV-229E. Post-vaccine blood samples were taken a median of about 77 days after the second vaccine dose, with a range of about 14 to 241 days. In the convalescent cohort there were six males and four females, among whom were two Hispanic individuals, seven Caucasians, two Asians and one multiracial person. In over 8 COVID-19 convalescent patients and 4 infection-naive healthy vaccine recipients, researchers compared the spike-specific CD4+ TCR repertoire from before mRNA vaccination with the repertoire from after. Here is what the overall study found, with its caveats: In convalescent patients, nearly all vaccine-specific clones (304 of 307) were found to be mono-reactive for SARS-CoV-2 spike rather than cross-reactive with common cold coronaviruses. The median count of SARS-CoV-2-reactive clonotypes went up from 20 to 25 after infection to about 41 after vaccination, although the change was not significant. Among convalescent patients, a median roughly 84% of the SARS-CoV-2-reactive clones seen after vaccination appeared only after vaccination, which suggests priming specific to the vaccine. The number of convalescent patients in the study was relatively small, and the study did not examine early timepoints following natural infection.

According to the germline V gene, CDR1 reads KGHSH and CDR2 reads LQKENI. V is clipped by 2 bases and J by 5 bases, and the sequence between their germline boundaries is 13 bases long. The CDR3 runs 14 residues from the cysteine to the phenylalanine. The only DNA kept is the CDR3, 42 bases in frame from the first base. Interpreted using the paper, the treatment or condition label stands for: roughly 10-day PBMC culture with coronavirus spike peptide pools or control peptides (ViraFEST assay). To expand antigen-specific T cells with peptide pools and then pick out the expanded clonotypes through TCR sequencing, the study relied on the ViraFEST assay. The convalescent patients' positive SARS-CoV-2 PCR tests were from March to December 2020, which was before the Alpha, Beta and Delta variants emerged in the United States. About 2 million PBMCs per well were cultured in IMDM with roughly 5% human AB serum and 8 to 10 IU/ml IL-2, plus 10 ug/ml peptide pools. Half of the culture medium was replaced with fresh IL-2-containing medium on days 3 and 7. Once the cells had been in culture for around 10 days, the EasySep CD4+ T cell isolation kit was used to isolate CD4+ T cells by negative selection. PBMCs were separated from whole blood using Ficoll-Paque Plus gradient centrifugation and then either used fresh or cryopreserved at -140C. In general, triplicate wells were set up for every culture condition.

The library relied on PCR. DNA from cultured CD4+ T cells underwent TCR sequencing with the Oncomine TCR Beta short-read assay at the Johns Hopkins FTIC core. The QIAamp micro DNA kit was used to extract genomic DNA from the cultured CD4+ T cells. Oncomine TCR Beta libraries made from cultured CD4+ T cells were pooled using unique dual indexes and sequenced on an Illumina iSeq 100. Regarding the original processing steps: Non-productive sequences were removed, and CDR3s that did not start with C, did not end with F or W, or were shorter than 7 amino acids were discarded. The MANAFEST web application was used to identify antigen-specific clonotypes by comparing peptide-stimulated wells against reference wells and other culture wells. For a clone to be called positive, the clone needed an FDR below 0.05, an odds ratio above 5, and a productive frequency above 0.1% in at least two of three replicate wells. Cross-reactive clonotypes were defined as significantly expanded in both SARS-CoV-2 spike wells and at least one common cold coronavirus spike condition. CDR3 homology was assessed with Levenshtein distances (stringdist) and unrooted phylogenetic trees (ape) in R version 3.6.1. The public reads were quality trimmed at Q25 with fastp and then assembled into clones with MiXCR by TCRdb, keeping productive beta chains. Merged by CDR3 protein, the rows form single entries marked with the most common genes and DNA. The V and J calls follow TCRdb's processing rather than the paper's. The sample data list 20,000 or so distinct CDR3 sequences, and roughly 47% of these were observed just once. The ten most abundant clones make up roughly 25% of the sample.

Points on this clonotype: The specificity of this receptor is unknown. Within one base of it there is no much larger clone, and no base qualities were kept.

The sequence derives from a human donor who had recovered from COVID-19. The material sequenced was CD4+ T cells from blood, cultured in vitro, taken before SARS-CoV-2 vaccination. The chain is assembled from TRBV18 and TRBJ2-7; the D gene lacks a confident call. The CDR3 here reads CASSPKKGIHEQYF. The nucleotides read TGTGCCAGCTCACCAAAAAAGGGTATCCACGAGCAGTACTTC.